The 6 T cell receptor beta chains below were found in one sample sequenced in a study of glioma-infiltrating T cells. Using RNA template, CDR3s of TCR alpha and beta were amplified with iRepertoire arm-PCR. TCRdb independently ran MiXCR on the multiplex PCR reads; one entry per CDR3 protein. The table lists 110,000 or so distinct CDR3 sequences, less than 30% of them singletons. Sequences were obtained from glioma tissue, nonneoplastic brain tissue, or PBMCs (not recorded which). These TCRs come from a human donor with low-grade glioma or glioblastoma, undergoing nonglioma brain surgery, or in good health (not recorded which).

There are many counts of this clonotype. The chain carries TRBV18 and TRBJ1-5; TRBD1 is a possible D gene (5 bases). Germline CDR1 reads KGHSH; CDR2 reads LQKENI. This CDR3 spans 16 amino acids. The V and J ends lost 6 bases and 4 bases respectively, with 19 bases between them. The CDR3 spells CASSSQTGTENQPQHF. CDR3 in DNA: TGTGCCAGCTCTTCCCAAACCGGGACTGAAAATCAGCCCCAGCATTTT.

This clonotype was seen ten or more times. The rearrangement links TRBV20-1 to TRBJ1-2; D is unclear. Germline V gene data show CDR1 as DFQATT and CDR2 as SNEGSKA (reference sequence). The CDR3 contains 10 residues. V was clipped by 5 bases and J by 5 bases, with 6 bases between them. DNA for the CDR3: TGCAGTGCTGGCAAATATGGCTACACCTTC. Residues: CSAGKYGYTF.

V usage is TRBV3-1 and J usage is TRBJ2-7, with unresolved D. The CDR3 spans 12 residues. The V end was cut by 2 bases, the J end by 4 bases, with 6 bases between. Germline assignment: CDR1 LGHDT and CDR2 YNNKEL (reference sequence). The CDR3 DNA sequence: TGTGCCAGCAGCCAAAGGTCGTACGAGCAGTACTTC. Translating gives CASSQRSYEQYF.

This clonotype was detected many times. This chain joins TRBV3-1 and TRBJ1-5; D is ambiguous. Germline-derived CDR1 and CDR2 are LGHDT and YNNKEL (reference sequence). The V end was cut by 2 bases, the J end by 9 bases, with 8 bases between. The CDR3 consists of 12 residues. CDR3 nucleotide sequence: TGTGCCAGCAGCCAATCGGCCGGGCCCCAGCATTTT. It specifies CASSQSAGPQHF.

This clonotype has a count of ten or more. The chain couples TRBV4-1 to TRBJ2-3, with 13 bases aligning to TRBD2. V gave up 0 bases and J gave up 8 bases; unmatched junction bases: 8. The CDR3 totals 17 residues. Germline V gene sequence: CDR1 MGHRA, CDR2 YSYEKL. CDR3 DNA: TGCGCCAGCAGCCAAGATCCTCGGACTAGCGGGGGTCTTACGCAGTATTTT. Encoded protein: CASSQDPRTSGGLTQYF.

This clonotype was counted ten times or more. The chain uses TRBV28 and TRBJ1-1; D ambiguous. The CDR3 is made up of 15 amino acids. With 1 base removed from V and 1 base from J, the gap between germline ends came to 10 bases. In germline, CDR1 is MDHEN, CDR2 SYDVKM. The CDR3 region is CASSLYLRGNTEAFF. As DNA, the CDR3 is TGTGCCAGCAGTTTATATCTCCGGGGGAACACTGAAGCTTTCTTT. Filled out from reference TRBV28 and TRBJ1-1, the complete variable domain reads DVKVTQSSRYLVKRTGEKVFLECVQDMDHENMFWYRQDPGLGLRLIYFSYDVKMKEKGDIPEGYSVSREKKERFSLILESASTNQTSMYLCASSLYLRGNTEAFFGQGTRLTVV.